These 11 T cell receptor beta chains originate from one sample sequenced in a study of memory CD4+ T cells and cytomegalovirus serostatus. Only in-frame clones appear in the TCRdb table, and some are missing; sequencing was by immunoSEQ multiplex PCR. The repertoire includes 50,000 to 70,000 clones, about 80% of them detected once, and about 2.4% sits in the top ten. The sort gate was single viable CD3+CD4+CD8-CD45RO+ cells for memory CD4+ T cells. Sequencing was performed on memory CD4+ T cells from blood. The receptors were sampled from an adult in good health and CMV-seropositive.

The chain couples TRBV23-1 to TRBJ1-5, with D perhaps TRBD1 (5 bases). TRBV23-1 is an open reading frame, and its role is uncertain. V lost 7 bases and J lost 4, with 17 bases in between. The CDR3 totals 15 residues. The CDR3 region is CASTRGVRENQPQHF. The CDR3 nucleotides read TGCGCCAGCACCCGGGGGGTCAGGGAGAATCAGCCCCAGCATTTT.

The chain combines TRBV19 with TRBJ2-7; D is ambiguous. The CDR3 runs to 13 residues. Germline V CDR1 and CDR2: LNHDA, SQIVND (reference sequence). V lost 7 bases and J lost 1, with 11 bases in between. The CDR3 DNA follows: TGTGCCAGTATGGACGCCAATTCCTACGAGCAGTACTTC. Protein sequence: CASMDANSYEQYF.

The J gene is TRBJ1-2, the V gene TRBV4-3; TRBD1 might be the D (5 bases). The CDR3 contains 16 residues. CDR1 and CDR2 (germline): LGHNA, YSLEER. Trimming took 0 bases from V and 4 from J, leaving 15 bases between them. CDR3 DNA sequence: TGCGCCAGCAGCCAAGATCCCCGGGGGAGGGGCTATGGCTACACCTTC. Amino acid sequence: CASSQDPRGRGYGYTF.

This clone was found a few times. The chain couples TRBV6-5 to TRBJ2-7, with D uncertain. Trimming stripped 6 bases from V and 6 bases from J, with 15 bases between. The CDR3 totals 13 residues. The germline V gene has CDR1 MNHEY and CDR2 SVGAGI. CDR3 protein: CASSTPGAVEQYF. The CDR3 nucleotides read TGTGCCAGCAGCACCCCAGGAGCCGTCGAGCAGTACTTC.

The chain carries TRBV10-3 and TRBJ2-5; weak D call: TRBD1 (6 bases). V dropped 10 bases and J dropped 1 base, with 13 bases sitting between them. The CDR3 loop spans 13 amino acids. Germline CDR1 and CDR2: ENHRY and SYGVKD. The CDR3 protein is CATQGLPQETQYF. DNA for the CDR3: TGTGCCACCCAGGGGCTACCCCAAGAGACCCAGTACTTC.

The chain has TRBV4-2 and TRBJ2-7; D not resolved. The germline CDR1 and CDR2 sequences are LGHNA and YNFKEQ. The CDR3 covers 14 residues. Deletions cut 1 base from V and 1 base from J, with 8 bases between. The CDR3 loop is CASSQGVLSYEQYF. The CDR3, as DNA: TGTGCCAGCAGCCAAGGAGTCCTGTCCTACGAGCAGTACTTC.

The chain combines TRBV6-5 with TRBJ1-5; D uncertain. The germline V and J ends were trimmed by 0 bases and 7 bases, with 7 bases remaining between them. The CDR3 is made up of 13 amino acids. Germline loops: CDR1 MNHEY, CDR2 SVGAGI. The CDR3 loop is CASSYSVGQPQHF. CDR3 DNA: TGTGCCAGCAGTTACTCGGTGGGACAGCCCCAGCATTTT.

The CDR3 DNA follows: TGTGCCAGCAGACGATCCGGGGAGACAGATACGCAGTATTTT. The encoded protein is CASRRSGETDTQYF. This chain joins TRBV27 and TRBJ2-3; possible D gene TRBD2, 5 bases. V was shortened by 6 bases and J by 3 bases, with 13 bases between the two germline ends. Germline lookup yields CDR1 MNHEY and CDR2 SMNVEV (reference sequence). CDR3 size: 14 residues.

This clone was counted only a few times. The genes are TRBV30 and TRBJ2-5; either TRBD1 or TRBD2 may supply D (5 bases each). V was pared by 7 bases and J by 4 bases, with 16 bases between. The CDR3 runs 13 residues. The V gene's germline CDR1 is GTSNPN and CDR2 SVGIG (reference sequence). The CDR3 DNA reads TGTGCCTCCACCGAGGGGTCCGGAGAGACCCAGTACTTC. Residues: CASTEGSGETQYF.

The rearrangement joins TRBV5-1 to TRBJ1-1; 11 bases match TRBD1. Germline CDR1 is SGHRS and CDR2 is YFSETQ. The CDR3 contains 14 residues. Trimming took 4 bases from V and 4 from J; bases not matched to a gene: 3. The CDR3 region is CASSTGTGGTEAFF. In nucleotides, the CDR3 is TGCGCCAGCAGCACCGGGACAGGGGGCACTGAAGCTTTCTTT. The whole variable domain, filled in from reference TRBV5-1 and TRBJ1-1, reads KAGVTQTPRYLIKTRGQQVTLSCSPISGHRSVSWYQQTPGQGLQFLFEYFSETQRNKGNFPGRFSGRQFSNSRSEMNVSTLELGDSALYLCASSTGTGGTEAFFGQGTRLTVV.

This clone was seen a handful of times. This rearrangement joins TRBV6-1 to TRBJ1-1; 11 bases fit TRBD1. The J segment lost 11 bases and the V segment lost 7 bases, leaving 3 bases of the junction unmatched. The V gene's germline CDR1 is MNHNS and CDR2 SASEGT. The CDR3 is 11 residues long. CDR3 bases: TGTGCCAGCAAGAGGACAGGGGGCGCTTTCTTT. It codes for CASKRTGGAFF.